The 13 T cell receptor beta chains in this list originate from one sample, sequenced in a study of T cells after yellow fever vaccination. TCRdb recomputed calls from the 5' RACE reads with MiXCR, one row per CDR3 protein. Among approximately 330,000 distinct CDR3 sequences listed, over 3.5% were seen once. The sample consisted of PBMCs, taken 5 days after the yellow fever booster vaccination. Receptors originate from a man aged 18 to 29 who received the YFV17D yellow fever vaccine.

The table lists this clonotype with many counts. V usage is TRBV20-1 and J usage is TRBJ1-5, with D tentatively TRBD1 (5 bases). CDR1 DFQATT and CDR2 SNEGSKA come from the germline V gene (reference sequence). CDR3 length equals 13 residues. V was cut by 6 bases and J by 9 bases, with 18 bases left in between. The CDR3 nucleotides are TGCAGTGCCCATGAGGGGCCCGGAGGGCCCCAGCATTTT. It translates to CSAHEGPGGPQHF.

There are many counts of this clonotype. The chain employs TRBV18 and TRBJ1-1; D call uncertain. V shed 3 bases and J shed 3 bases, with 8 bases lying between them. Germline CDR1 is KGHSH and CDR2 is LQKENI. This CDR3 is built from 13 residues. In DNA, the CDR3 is TGTGCCAGCTCACCGGGTGCTGACACTGAAGCTTTCTTT. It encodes CASSPGADTEAFF. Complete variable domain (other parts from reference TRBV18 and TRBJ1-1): NAGVMQNPRHLVRRRGQEARLRCSPMKGHSHVYWYRQLPEEGLKFMVYLQKENIIDESGMPKERFSAEFPKEGPSILRIQQVVRGDSAAYFCASSPGADTEAFFGQGTRLTVV.

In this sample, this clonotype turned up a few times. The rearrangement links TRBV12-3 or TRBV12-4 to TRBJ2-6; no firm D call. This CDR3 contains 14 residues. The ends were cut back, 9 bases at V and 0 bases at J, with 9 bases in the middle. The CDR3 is CASVLVSGANVLTF. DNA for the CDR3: TGTGCCAGTGTGCTGGTCTCTGGGGCCAACGTCCTGACTTTC.

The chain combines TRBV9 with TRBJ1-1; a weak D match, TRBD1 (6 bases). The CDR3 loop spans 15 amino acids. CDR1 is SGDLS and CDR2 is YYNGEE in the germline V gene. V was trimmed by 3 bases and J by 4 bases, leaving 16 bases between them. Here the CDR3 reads CASSGGGGLVTEAFF. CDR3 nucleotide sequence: TGTGCCAGCAGCGGGGGAGGGGGGTTGGTCACTGAAGCTTTCTTT.

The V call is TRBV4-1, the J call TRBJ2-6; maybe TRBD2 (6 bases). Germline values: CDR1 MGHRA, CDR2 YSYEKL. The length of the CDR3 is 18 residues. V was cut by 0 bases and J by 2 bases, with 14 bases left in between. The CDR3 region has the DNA TGCGCCAGCAGCCAAGAGAGAAACGGAGGGGCTGGGGCCAACGTCCTGACTTTC. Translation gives CASSQERNGGAGANVLTF.

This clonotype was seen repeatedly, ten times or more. The CDR3 nucleotides read TGTGCCAGCATCCCAGGGGGCATTGCAGATACGCAGTATTTT. This sequence encodes CASIPGGIADTQYF. This chain connects TRBV6-6 to TRBJ2-3; TRBD1 matches 8 bases. This CDR3 region has 14 residues. Germline V gene sequence: CDR1 MNHNY, CDR2 SVGAGI (reference sequence). With V trimmed by 7 bases and J by 4 bases, 7 bases remained unmatched.

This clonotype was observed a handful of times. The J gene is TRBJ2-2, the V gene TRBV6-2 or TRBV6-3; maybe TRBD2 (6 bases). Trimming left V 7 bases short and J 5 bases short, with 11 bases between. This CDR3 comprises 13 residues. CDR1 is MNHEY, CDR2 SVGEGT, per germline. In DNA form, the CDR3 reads TGTGCCAGCAAGGTTGGGGGGACCGGGGAGCTGTTTTTT. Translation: CASKVGGTGELFF.

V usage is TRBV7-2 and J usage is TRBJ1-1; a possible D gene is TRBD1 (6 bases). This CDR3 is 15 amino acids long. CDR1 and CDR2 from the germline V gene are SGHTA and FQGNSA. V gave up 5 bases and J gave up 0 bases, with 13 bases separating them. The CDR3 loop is CASSKEGGMNTEAFF. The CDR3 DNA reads TGTGCCAGCAGCAAAGAGGGGGGCATGAACACTGAAGCTTTCTTT.

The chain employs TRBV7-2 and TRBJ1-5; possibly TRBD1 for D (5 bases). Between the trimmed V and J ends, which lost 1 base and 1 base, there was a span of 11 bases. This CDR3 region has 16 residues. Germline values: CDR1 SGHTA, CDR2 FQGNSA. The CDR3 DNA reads TGTGCCAGCAGCTTAGGTGGGGGGGTGAGCAATCAGCCCCAGCATTTT. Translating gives CASSLGGGVSNQPQHF.

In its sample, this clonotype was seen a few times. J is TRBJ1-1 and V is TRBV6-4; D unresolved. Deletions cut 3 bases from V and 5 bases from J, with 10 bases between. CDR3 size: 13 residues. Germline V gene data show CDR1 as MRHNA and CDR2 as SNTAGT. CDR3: CASSELEGTEAFF. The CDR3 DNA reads TGTGCCAGCAGTGAACTCGAGGGAACTGAAGCTTTCTTT.

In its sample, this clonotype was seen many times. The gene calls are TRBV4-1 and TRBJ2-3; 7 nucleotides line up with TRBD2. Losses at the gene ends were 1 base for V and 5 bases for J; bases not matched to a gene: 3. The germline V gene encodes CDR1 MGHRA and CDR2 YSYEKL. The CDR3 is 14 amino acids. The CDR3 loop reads CASSQAGGLDTQYF. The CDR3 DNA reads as TGCGCCAGCAGCCAAGCGGGGGGATTAGATACGCAGTATTTT.

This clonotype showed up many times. CDR3 sequence (DNA): TGTGCCAGCAGCGTGGACAGGGGCACTGAAGCTTTCTTT. Amino acids: CASSVDRGTEAFF. The chain links TRBV7-7 to TRBJ1-1; TRBD1 agrees at 9 bases. The germline gives CDR1 SSHAT, CDR2 FNYEAQ (reference sequence). V lost 5 bases and J lost 4; bases outside the gene matches: 2. This CDR3 is built from 13 residues.

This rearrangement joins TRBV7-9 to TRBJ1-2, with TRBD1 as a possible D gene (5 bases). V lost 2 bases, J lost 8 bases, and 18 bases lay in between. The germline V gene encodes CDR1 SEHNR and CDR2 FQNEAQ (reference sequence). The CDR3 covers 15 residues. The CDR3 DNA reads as TGTGCCAGCAGCTTATTGGCGAGTCAGGGTGGAGGCTACACCTTC. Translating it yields CASSLLASQGGGYTF.